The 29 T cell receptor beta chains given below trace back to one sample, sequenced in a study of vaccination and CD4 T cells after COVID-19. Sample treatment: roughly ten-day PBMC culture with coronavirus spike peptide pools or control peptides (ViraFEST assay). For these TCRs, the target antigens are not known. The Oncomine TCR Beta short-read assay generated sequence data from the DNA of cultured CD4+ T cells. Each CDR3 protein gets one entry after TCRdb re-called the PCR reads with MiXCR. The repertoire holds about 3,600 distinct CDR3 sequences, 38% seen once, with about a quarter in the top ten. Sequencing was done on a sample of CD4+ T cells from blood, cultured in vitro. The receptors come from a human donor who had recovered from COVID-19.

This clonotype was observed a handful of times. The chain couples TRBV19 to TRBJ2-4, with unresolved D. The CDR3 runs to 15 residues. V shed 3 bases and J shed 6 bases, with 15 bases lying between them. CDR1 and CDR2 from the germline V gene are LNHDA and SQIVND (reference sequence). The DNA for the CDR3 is TGTGCCAGTAGTATCTCGAGTGGCCGCGGAAACATTCAGTACTTC. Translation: CASSISSGRGNIQYF.

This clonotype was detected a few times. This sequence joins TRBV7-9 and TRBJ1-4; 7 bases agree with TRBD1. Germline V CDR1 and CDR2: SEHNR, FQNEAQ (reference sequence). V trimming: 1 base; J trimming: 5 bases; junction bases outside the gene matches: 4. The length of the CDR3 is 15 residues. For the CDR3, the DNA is TGTGCCAGCAGCTTAGGGAACAGGGGCAATGAAAAACTGTTTTTT. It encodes CASSLGNRGNEKLFF.

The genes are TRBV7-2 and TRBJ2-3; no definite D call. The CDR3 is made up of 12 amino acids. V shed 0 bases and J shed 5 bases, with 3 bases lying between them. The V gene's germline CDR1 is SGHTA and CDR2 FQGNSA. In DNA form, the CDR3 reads TGTGCCAGCAGCTTAGCTCTAGATACGCAGTATTTT. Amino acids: CASSLALDTQYF.

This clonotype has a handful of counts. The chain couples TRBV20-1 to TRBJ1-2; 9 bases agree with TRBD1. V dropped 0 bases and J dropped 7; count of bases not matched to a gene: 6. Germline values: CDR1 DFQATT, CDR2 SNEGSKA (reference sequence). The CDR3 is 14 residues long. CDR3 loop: CSARDGTGLSGYTF. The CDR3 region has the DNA TGCAGTGCTAGAGATGGGACAGGGCTCTCTGGCTACACCTTC.

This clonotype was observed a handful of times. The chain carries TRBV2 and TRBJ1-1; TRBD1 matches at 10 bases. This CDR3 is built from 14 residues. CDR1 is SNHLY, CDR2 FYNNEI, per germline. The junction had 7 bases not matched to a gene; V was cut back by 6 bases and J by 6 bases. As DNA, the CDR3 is TGTGCCAGCAGCGCGGGACAGGGGTTCGCTGAAGCTTTCTTT. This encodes CASSAGQGFAEAFF.

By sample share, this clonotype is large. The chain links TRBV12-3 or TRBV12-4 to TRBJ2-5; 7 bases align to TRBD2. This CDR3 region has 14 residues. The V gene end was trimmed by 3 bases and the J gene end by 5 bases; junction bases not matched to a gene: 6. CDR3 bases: TGTGCCAGCAGTTTCAGCGGGACGCTGGAGACCCAGTACTTC. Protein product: CASSFSGTLETQYF.

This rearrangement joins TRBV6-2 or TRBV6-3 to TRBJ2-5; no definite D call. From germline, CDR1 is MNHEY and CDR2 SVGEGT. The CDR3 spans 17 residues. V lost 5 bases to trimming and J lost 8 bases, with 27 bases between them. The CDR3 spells CASSPPSAVAGSRTQYF. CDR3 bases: TGTGCCAGCAGTCCTCCTAGTGCCGTGGCAGGTAGTCGTACCCAGTACTTC.

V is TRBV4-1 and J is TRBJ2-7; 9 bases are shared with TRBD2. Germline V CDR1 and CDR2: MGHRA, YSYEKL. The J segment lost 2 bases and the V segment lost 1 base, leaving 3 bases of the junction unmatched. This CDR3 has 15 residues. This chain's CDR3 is CASSQGLAVTYEQYF. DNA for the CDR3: TGCGCCAGCAGCCAAGGACTAGCGGTTACCTACGAGCAGTACTTC.

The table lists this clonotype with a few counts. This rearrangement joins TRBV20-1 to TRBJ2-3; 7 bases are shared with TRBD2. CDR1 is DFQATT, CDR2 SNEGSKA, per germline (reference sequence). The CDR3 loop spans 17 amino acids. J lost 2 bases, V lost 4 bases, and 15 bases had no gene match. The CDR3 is CSANQFRAGPATDTQYF. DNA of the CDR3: TGCAGTGCTAACCAATTTAGAGCGGGGCCCGCCACAGATACGCAGTATTTT.

The CDR3 DNA reads as TGCAGTGCGCCACTACAGGGGGCGAACACCGGGGAGCTGTTTTTT. Translation gives CSAPLQGANTGELFF. The V gene is TRBV20-1, the J gene TRBJ2-2; 8 bases map to TRBD1. There are 15 residues in the CDR3. Germline V CDR1 and CDR2: DFQATT, SNEGSKA (reference sequence). J was trimmed by 0 bases and V by 6 bases; bases with no gene match: 6.

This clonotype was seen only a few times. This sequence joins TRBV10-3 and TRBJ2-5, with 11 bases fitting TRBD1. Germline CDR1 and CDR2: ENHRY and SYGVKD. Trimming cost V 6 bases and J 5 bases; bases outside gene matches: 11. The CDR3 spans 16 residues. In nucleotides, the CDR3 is TGTGCCATCAGCTTAACCTCCGGGACAGGGGGGGAGACCCAGTACTTC. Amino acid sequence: CAISLTSGTGGETQYF.

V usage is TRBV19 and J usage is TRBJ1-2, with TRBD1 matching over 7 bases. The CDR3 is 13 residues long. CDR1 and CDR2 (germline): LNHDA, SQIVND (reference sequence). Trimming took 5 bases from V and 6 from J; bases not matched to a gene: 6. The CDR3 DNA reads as TGTGCCAGTAGTCCCTGGGACAGTAATGGCTACACCTTC. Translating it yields CASSPWDSNGYTF.

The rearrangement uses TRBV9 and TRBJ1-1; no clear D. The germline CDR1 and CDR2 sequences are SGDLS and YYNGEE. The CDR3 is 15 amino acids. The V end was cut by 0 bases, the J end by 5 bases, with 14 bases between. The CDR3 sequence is CASSVDTSRETEAFF. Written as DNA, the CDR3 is TGTGCCAGCAGCGTAGACACATCCCGGGAGACTGAAGCTTTCTTT.

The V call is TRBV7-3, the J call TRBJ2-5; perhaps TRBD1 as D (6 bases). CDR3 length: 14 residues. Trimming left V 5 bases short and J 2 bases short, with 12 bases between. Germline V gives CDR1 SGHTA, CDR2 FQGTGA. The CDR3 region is CASSPTGLQETQYF. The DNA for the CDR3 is TGTGCCAGCAGCCCCACAGGGCTGCAAGAGACCCAGTACTTC. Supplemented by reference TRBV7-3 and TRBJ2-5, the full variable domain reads GAGVSQTPSNKVTEKGKYVELRCDPISGHTALYWYRQSLGQGPEFLIYFQGTGAADDSGLPNDRFFAVRPEGSVSTLKIQRTERGDSAVYLCASSPTGLQETQYFGPGTRLLVL.

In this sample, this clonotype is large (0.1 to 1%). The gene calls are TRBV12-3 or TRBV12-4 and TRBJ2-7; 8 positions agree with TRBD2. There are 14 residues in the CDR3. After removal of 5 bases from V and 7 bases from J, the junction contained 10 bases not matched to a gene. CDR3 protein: CASSVSGILGEQYF. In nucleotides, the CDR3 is TGTGCCAGCAGTGTTAGCGGGATCCTGGGGGAGCAGTACTTC.

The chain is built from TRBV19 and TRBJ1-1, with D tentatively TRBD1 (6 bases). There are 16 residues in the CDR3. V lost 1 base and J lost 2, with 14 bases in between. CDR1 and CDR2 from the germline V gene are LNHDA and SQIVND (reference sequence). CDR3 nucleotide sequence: TGTGCCAGTAGTATAGTCGGTGGGGGCATAAACACTGAAGCTTTCTTT. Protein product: CASSIVGGGINTEAFF.

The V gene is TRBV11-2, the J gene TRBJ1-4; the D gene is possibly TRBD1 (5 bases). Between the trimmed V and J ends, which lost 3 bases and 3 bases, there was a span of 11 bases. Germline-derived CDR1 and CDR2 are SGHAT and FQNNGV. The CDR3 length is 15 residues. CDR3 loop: CASSFDGRANEKLFF. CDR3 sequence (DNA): TGTGCCAGCAGCTTCGACGGCAGGGCTAATGAAAAACTGTTTTTT.

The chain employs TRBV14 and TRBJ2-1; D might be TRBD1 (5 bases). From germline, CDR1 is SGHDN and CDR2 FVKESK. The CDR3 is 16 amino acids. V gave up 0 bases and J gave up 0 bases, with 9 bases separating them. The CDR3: CASSQEGVSSYNEQFF. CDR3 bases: TGTGCCAGCAGCCAAGAAGGGGTGAGCTCCTACAATGAGCAGTTCTTC.

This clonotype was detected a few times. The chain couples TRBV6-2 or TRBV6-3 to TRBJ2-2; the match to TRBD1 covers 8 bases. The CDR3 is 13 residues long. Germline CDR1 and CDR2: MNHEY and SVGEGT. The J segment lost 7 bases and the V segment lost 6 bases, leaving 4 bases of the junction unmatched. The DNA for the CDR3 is TGTGCCAGCAGGCGTACAGGGGGCGGGGAGCTGTTTTTT. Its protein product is CASRRTGGGELFF.

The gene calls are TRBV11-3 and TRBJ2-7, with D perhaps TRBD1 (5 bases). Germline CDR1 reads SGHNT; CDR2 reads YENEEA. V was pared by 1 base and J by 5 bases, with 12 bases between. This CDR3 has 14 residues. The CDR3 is CASSLVGVINEQYF. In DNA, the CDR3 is TGTGCCAGCAGCTTAGTAGGGGTCATTAACGAGCAGTACTTC.

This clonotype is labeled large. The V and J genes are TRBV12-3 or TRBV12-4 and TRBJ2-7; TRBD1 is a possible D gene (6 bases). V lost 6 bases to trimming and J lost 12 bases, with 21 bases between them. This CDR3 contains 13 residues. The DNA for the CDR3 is TGTGCCAGCAGCCTGGACAGATTCGCAGAGGTGTACTTC. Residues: CASSLDRFAEVYF.

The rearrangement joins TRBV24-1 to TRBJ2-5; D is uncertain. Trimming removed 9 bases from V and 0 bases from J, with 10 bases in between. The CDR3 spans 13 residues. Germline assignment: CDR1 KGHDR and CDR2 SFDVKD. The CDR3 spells CATGGVDQETQYF. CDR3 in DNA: TGTGCCACCGGCGGCGTGGACCAAGAGACCCAGTACTTC.

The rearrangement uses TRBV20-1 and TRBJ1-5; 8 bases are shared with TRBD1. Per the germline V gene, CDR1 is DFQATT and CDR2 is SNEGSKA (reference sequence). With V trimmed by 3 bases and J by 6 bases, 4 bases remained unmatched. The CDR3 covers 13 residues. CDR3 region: CSARAGGSQPQHF. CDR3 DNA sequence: TGCAGTGCTAGGGCAGGGGGCAGTCAGCCCCAGCATTTT.

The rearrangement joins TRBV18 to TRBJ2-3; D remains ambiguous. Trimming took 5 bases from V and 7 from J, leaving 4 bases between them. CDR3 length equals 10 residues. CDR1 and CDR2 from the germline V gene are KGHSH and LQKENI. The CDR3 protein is CASSGNTQYF. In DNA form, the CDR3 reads TGTGCCAGCTCAGGGAATACGCAGTATTTT.

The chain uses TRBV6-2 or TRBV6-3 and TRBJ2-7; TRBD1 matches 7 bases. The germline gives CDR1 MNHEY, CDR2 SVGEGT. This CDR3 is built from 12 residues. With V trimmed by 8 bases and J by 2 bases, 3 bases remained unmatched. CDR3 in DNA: TGTGCCAGCGGGGACAGTCCCTACGAGCAGTACTTC. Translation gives CASGDSPYEQYF.

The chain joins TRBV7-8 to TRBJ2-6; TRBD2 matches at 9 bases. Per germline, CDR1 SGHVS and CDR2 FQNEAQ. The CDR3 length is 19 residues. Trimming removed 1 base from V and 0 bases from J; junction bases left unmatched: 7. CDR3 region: CASSLVILAGYSGANVLTF. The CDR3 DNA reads TGTGCCAGCAGCTTAGTCATCCTAGCGGGATACTCTGGGGCCAACGTCCTGACTTTC.

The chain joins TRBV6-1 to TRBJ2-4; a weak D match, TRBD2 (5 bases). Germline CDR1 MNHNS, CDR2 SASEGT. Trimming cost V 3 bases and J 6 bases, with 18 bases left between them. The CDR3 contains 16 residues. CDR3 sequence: CASSDGRGTIVNIQYF. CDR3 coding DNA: TGTGCCAGCAGTGATGGGAGAGGAACAATAGTAAACATTCAGTACTTC.

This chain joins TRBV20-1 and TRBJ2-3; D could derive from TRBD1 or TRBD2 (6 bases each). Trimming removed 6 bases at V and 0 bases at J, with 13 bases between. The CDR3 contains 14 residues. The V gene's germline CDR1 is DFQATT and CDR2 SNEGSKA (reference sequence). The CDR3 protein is CSAEGGISTDTQYF. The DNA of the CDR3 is TGCAGTGCGGAGGGGGGCATAAGCACAGATACGCAGTATTTT.

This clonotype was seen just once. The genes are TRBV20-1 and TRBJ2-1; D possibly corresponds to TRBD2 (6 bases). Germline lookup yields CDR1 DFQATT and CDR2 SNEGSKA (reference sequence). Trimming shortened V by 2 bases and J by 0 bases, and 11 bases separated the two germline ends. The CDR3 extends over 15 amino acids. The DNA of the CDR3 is TGCAGTGCTAGAAGTAGCGGAGGCTCCTACAATGAGCAGTTCTTC. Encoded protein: CSARSSGGSYNEQFF.